This TCR beta chain emerged from a study of OX40 agonist ivuxolimab in advanced cancers. About the study: Three patients had partial responses: one hepatocellular carcinoma, two cutaneous melanoma. Study outcomes and limitations: The study observed clonal expansion of CD4+ and CD8+ blood T cells by week 6 at 0.1 to 3.0 mg/kg.

Some clones are missing from TCRdb's copy, which holds only in-frame ones; the method was immunoSEQ multiplex PCR. The sample lists 70,000 or so clones; over 60% were seen once. This clone was seen a few times. What it binds is unknown. From germline, CDR1 is SNHLY and CDR2 FYNNEI. Trimming removed 7 bases from V and 4 bases from J, with 14 bases in between. The CDR3 extends over 14 amino acids. This specimen consisted of CD4+ or CD8+ T cells sorted from blood, obtained in a trial of the OX40 agonist ivuxolimab. This receptor was identified in an adult with an advanced solid tumor such as melanoma, head and neck, liver or kidney cancer. The chain carries TRBV2 and TRBJ1-5; D may be TRBD1 (5 bases). The CDR3 DNA is TGTGCCAGCACCGGGGATAGGGGAAATCAGCCCCAGCATTTT. It yields the protein CASTGDRGNQPQHF.